Following are 22 T cell receptor beta chains from one sample sequenced in a study of HIV-infected patients and healthy controls. Whole blood was used without fractionation, so all unsorted peripheral T cells were included. cDNA was made from about 500 ng RNA using alpha and beta constant primers. Using multiplexing indices, alpha and beta chain libraries were generated apart by chain-specific third strand synthesis. TCRdb re-analysed the 5' RACE reads in MiXCR, keeping a single row per CDR3 protein. The data contain some 10,000 distinct CDR3 sequences, under 6% of them seen just once; the ten biggest clones take up approximately 7.7%. The sequencing input was blood. The source of these receptors is an adult in good health.

This clonotype has at least ten counts. The chain carries TRBV30 and TRBJ2-1, with D possibly TRBD2 on 7 matching bases. The CDR3 extends over 13 amino acids. From germline, CDR1 is GTSNPN and CDR2 SVGIG (reference sequence). The V and J ends lost 4 bases and 3 bases respectively, with 10 bases between them. The CDR3: CAWKRGGYNEQFF. Written as DNA, the CDR3 is TGTGCCTGGAAAAGGGGGGGCTACAATGAGCAGTTCTTC.

This clonotype was observed at least ten times. The chain has TRBV12-3 or TRBV12-4 and TRBJ2-7; TRBD1 matches at 8 bases. CDR3 length: 14 residues. V gave up 3 bases and J gave up 2 bases; unmatched junction bases: 3. The CDR3 protein is CASSFQGAAYEQYF. The CDR3 bases are TGTGCCAGCAGTTTCCAGGGGGCAGCCTACGAGCAGTACTTC.

By frequency in the sample, this clonotype is medium-sized (0.01 to 0.1%). The chain couples TRBV6-6 to TRBJ2-3; TRBD2 agrees at 10 bases. Trimming removed 6 bases from V and 2 bases from J; junction bases left unmatched: 2. The CDR3 contains 14 residues. CDR1 and CDR2 (germline): MNHNY, SVGAGI (reference sequence). The CDR3 DNA reads as TGTGCCAGCAGAACTAGCGGGGCCACAGATACGCAGTATTTT. Protein: CASRTSGATDTQYF.

J is TRBJ1-1 and V is TRBV7-8; D might be TRBD1 (6 bases). The germline CDR1 and CDR2 sequences are SGHVS and FQNEAQ. CDR3 length equals 13 residues. Trimming removed 3 bases at V and 3 bases at J, with 8 bases between. The CDR3 protein is CASSLNRDTEAFF. Written as DNA, the CDR3 is TGTGCCAGCAGCTTGAACAGGGACACTGAAGCTTTCTTT. The full variable domain, completed using reference TRBV7-8 and TRBJ1-1, is GAGVSQSPRYKVAKRGQDVALRCDPISGHVSLFWYQQALGQGPEFLTYFQNEAQLDKSGLPSDRFFAERPEGSVSTLKIQRTQQEDSAVYLCASSLNRDTEAFFGQGTRLTVV.

Judged by abundance, this clonotype is medium-sized (0.01 to 0.1%). The chain has TRBV28 and TRBJ2-1; 14 nucleotides line up with TRBD2. Looked up from germline, CDR1 is MDHEN and CDR2 is SYDVKM. V shed 3 bases, J shed 15 bases, and the junction held 4 bases outside the gene matches. The CDR3 length is 13 residues. The CDR3 bases are TGTGCCAGCAGTTTGACTAGCGGGAGGGCCGGGTTCTTC. It yields the protein CASSLTSGRAGFF. The full variable domain, its missing parts supplied by reference TRBV28 and TRBJ2-1, is DVKVTQSSRYLVKRTGEKVFLECVQDMDHENMFWYRQDPGLGLRLIYFSYDVKMKEKGDIPEGYSVSREKKERFSLILESASTNQTSMYLCASSLTSGRAGFFGPGTRLTVL.

This clonotype is termed medium-sized. J is TRBJ2-7 and V is TRBV11-3; possible D gene TRBD2, 6 bases. The CDR3 is 16 residues long. The ends were cut back, 5 bases at V and 2 bases at J, with 19 bases in the middle. CDR1 and CDR2 (germline): SGHNT, YENEEA. The CDR3 is CASSLRAGTPPYEQYF. CDR3 bases: TGTGCCAGCAGCCTTAGAGCCGGGACTCCCCCCTACGAGCAGTACTTC.

This clonotype is medium-sized (0.01 to 0.1%) by share. The V call is TRBV5-1, the J call TRBJ1-1, with 10 bases lining up with TRBD1. Per germline, CDR1 SGHRS and CDR2 YFSETQ. The V segment lost 0 bases and the J segment 3 bases; nucleotides outside the gene matches: 2. This CDR3 has 15 amino acids. CDR3 DNA sequence: TGCGCCAGCAGCTTGGGGACAGGGGGGGACACTGAAGCTTTCTTT. Translation gives CASSLGTGGDTEAFF.

This clonotype ranks as medium-sized. This chain uses TRBV12-3 or TRBV12-4 with TRBJ1-6; 9 bases fit TRBD1. V trimming: 6 bases; J trimming: 7 bases; junction bases outside the gene matches: 7. The CDR3 contains 15 residues. This chain's CDR3 is CASSLGQGTNSPLHF. The CDR3 DNA is TGTGCCAGCAGCTTGGGACAGGGAACGAATTCACCCCTCCACTTT.

This chain links TRBV5-1 with TRBJ2-4; TRBD1 matches 7 bases. CDR3 length equals 16 residues. The ends lost 3 bases at V and 7 bases at J; junction bases unmatched: 13. In germline, CDR1 is SGHRS, CDR2 YFSETQ. CDR3: CASSSGPADRWNIQYF. CDR3 DNA: TGCGCCAGCAGCTCAGGTCCGGCGGACAGGTGGAACATTCAGTACTTC.

This clonotype was seen at least ten times. The J gene is TRBJ1-2, the V gene TRBV3-1, with a tentative D call TRBD1 (5 bases). Germline V gene sequence: CDR1 LGHDT, CDR2 YNNKEL (reference sequence). Trimming cost V 0 bases and J 7 bases, with 15 bases left between them. The CDR3 is 15 residues long. CDR3 in DNA: TGTGCCAGCAGCCAAGACGGGCGCAGGGCTCCTGGCTACACCTTC. Residues: CASSQDGRRAPGYTF.

This clonotype was observed many times. V and J are TRBV7-6 and TRBJ2-1, with unresolved D. Germline V CDR1 and CDR2: SGHVS, FNYEAQ. The CDR3 sequence is 15 residues long. The V and J ends lost 1 base and 0 bases respectively, with 7 bases between them. The CDR3 region has the DNA TGTGCCAGCAGCTTAGGGCCATACTCCTACAATGAGCAGTTCTTC. Translated: CASSLGPYSYNEQFF.

By share of the sample, this clonotype is medium-sized (0.01 to 0.1%). Here the CDR3 reads CASGRVGSNEKLFF. CDR3 nucleotides: TGTGCCAGCGGACGGGTGGGTTCCAATGAAAAACTGTTTTTT. The chain has TRBV3-1 and TRBJ1-4; D is unresolved. This CDR3 comprises 14 residues. Trimming pared 8 bases from V and 5 bases from J, leaving 15 bases between. The germline V gene has CDR1 LGHDT and CDR2 YNNKEL (reference sequence).

In its sample, this clonotype was seen many times. The chain carries TRBV9 and TRBJ2-6; D is unclear. V was shortened by 4 bases and J by 1 base, with 12 bases between the two germline ends. The CDR3 spans 16 residues. Germline V gene data show CDR1 as SGDLS and CDR2 as YYNGEE. CDR3 nucleotide sequence: TGTGCCAGCAGCCCCAATCGAGCGTCTGGGGCCAACGTCCTGACTTTC. It yields the protein CASSPNRASGANVLTF.

This clonotype appeared many times. The chain employs TRBV4-3 and TRBJ2-7, with D perhaps matching TRBD2 (5 bases). Germline V gene sequence: CDR1 LGHNA, CDR2 YSLEER. CDR3 size: 14 residues. V dropped 0 bases and J dropped 1 base, with 7 bases sitting between them. CDR3 in DNA: TGCGCCAGCAGCCAAGATTCGGGATCCTACGAGCAGTACTTC. Protein: CASSQDSGSYEQYF.

This clonotype is medium-sized in the sample. The chain uses TRBV12-3 or TRBV12-4 and TRBJ1-1; D unresolved. The CDR3 runs to 10 residues. Trimming pared 5 bases from V and 5 bases from J, leaving 3 bases between. The DNA for the CDR3 is TGTGCCAGCAGTGGGACTGAAGCTTTCTTT. Its translation is CASSGTEAFF.

This clonotype occurred many times. V usage is TRBV2 and J usage is TRBJ1-2, with D uncertain. The CDR3 is 13 residues long. Germline V gene lookup returns CDR1 SNHLY and CDR2 FYNNEI. With 6 bases removed from V and 2 bases from J, the gap between germline ends came to 10 bases. CDR3: CASRADGNYGYTF. The CDR3 nucleotides are TGTGCCAGCAGGGCGGACGGAAACTATGGCTACACCTTC.

There are many counts of this clonotype. The J gene is TRBJ2-1, the V gene TRBV13, with 8 bases aligning to TRBD2. Germline V gene lookup returns CDR1 PRHDT and CDR2 FYEKMQ (reference sequence). Unmatched junction bases numbered 7, after V lost 8 bases and J lost 4 bases. This CDR3 is built from 14 residues. CDR3 residues: CASCLAGPYNEQFF. CDR3 coding DNA: TGTGCCAGCTGTTTAGCGGGGCCTTACAATGAGCAGTTCTTC.

This clonotype has a count of ten or more. V and J are TRBV29-1 and TRBJ2-1; TRBD2 might be the D (5 bases). This CDR3 has 12 residues. Germline-derived CDR1 and CDR2 are SQVTM and ANQGSEA. V shed 6 bases and J shed 3 bases, with 9 bases lying between them. The CDR3 region is CSVLSGYNEQFF. CDR3 in DNA: TGCAGCGTACTCAGCGGCTACAATGAGCAGTTCTTC.

This clonotype is judged medium-sized. J is TRBJ2-2 and V is TRBV7-3; D uncertain. V was clipped by 0 bases and J by 4 bases, with 6 bases between them. The CDR3 is made up of 14 amino acids. CDR1 and CDR2 (germline): SGHTA, FQGTGA. DNA for the CDR3: TGTGCCAGCAGCTTAACCCCCCGCACCGGGGAGCTGTTTTTT. As protein: CASSLTPRTGELFF.

V usage is TRBV5-4 and J usage is TRBJ1-1; D is uncertain. CDR1 is SGHNT and CDR2 is YYREEE in the germline V gene (reference sequence). The ends were cut back, 4 bases at V and 1 base at J, with 17 bases in the middle. This CDR3 is 16 amino acids long. The CDR3, as DNA: TGTGCCAGCAGCCGAATCAGTGTGGTACAGAACACTGAAGCTTTCTTT. Its translation: CASSRISVVQNTEAFF.

This clonotype is medium-sized (0.01 to 0.1%). CDR3 residues: CASSLLQETQYF. As DNA, the CDR3 is TGTGCCAGCAGCCTCCTCCAAGAGACCCAGTACTTC. The chain couples TRBV7-6 to TRBJ2-5, with D unresolved. Germline values: CDR1 SGHVS, CDR2 FNYEAQ. The ends were cut back, 5 bases at V and 1 base at J, with 5 bases in the middle. The CDR3 contains 12 residues.

In this sample, this clonotype turned up many times. The gene calls are TRBV7-9 and TRBJ2-1; tentative D call: TRBD1 (5 bases). CDR1 is SEHNR, CDR2 FQNEAQ, per germline (reference sequence). Trimming removed 7 bases at V and 4 bases at J, with 23 bases between. This CDR3 is 17 amino acids long. In DNA, the CDR3 is TGTGCCAGCACGCCCGAGGCGGAAACAGGAAGATACAATGAGCAGTTCTTC. This sequence encodes CASTPEAETGRYNEQFF.